This T cell receptor (beta chain) was recovered during a study of blood T cells in healthy people across ages. Next came a second PCR, run for roughly 6 to 11 cycles, which used a sample-barcoded 5' primer along with a J-beta primer mix. TCRdb recomputed calls from the 5' RACE reads with MiXCR, one row per CDR3 protein. The top ten clones hold approximately 4% of a sample with around 520,000 distinct CDR3 sequences, about 28% of them seen once. Drawing of peripheral blood yielded about 10 milliliters from each donor. The CDR3 is 15 amino acids. The germline CDR1 and CDR2 sequences are SGHNT and YENEEA. With 5 bases removed from V and 6 bases from J, the gap between germline ends came to 17 bases. This sample was also put to use in a study of T cells of mothers and their children. As reported in that work: The data showed no persistent microchimeric T cell clones.

This clonotype was obtained from a boy younger than 10 in good health. The genes are TRBV11-3 and TRBJ2-4; perhaps TRBD1 as D (8 bases). The sample consisted of blood. The DNA for the CDR3 is TGTGCCAGCAGCCAAGGACAGGGAGGGGGAAACATTCAGTACTTC. As protein: CASSQGQGGGNIQYF.